These 22 T cell receptor beta chains were sequenced from one sample in a study of response to subunit inactivated influenza vaccine. One entry per CDR3 protein, called by TCRdb with MiXCR from the RT-PCR reads. The sample shows hundreds of thousands of distinct CDR3 sequences, around a sixth of them seen only once. Here the sequenced sample was PBMCs from blood, taken about 12 days after vaccination. These receptors were taken from a man aged 45 to 65 who received an inactivated influenza vaccine.

This clonotype was observed a handful of times. The chain employs TRBV7-2 and TRBJ2-1; perhaps TRBD2 as D (5 bases). CDR1 and CDR2 (germline): SGHTA, FQGNSA. The ends were cut back, 7 bases at V and 9 bases at J, with 13 bases in the middle. The CDR3 has 12 residues. In DNA, the CDR3 is TGTGCCAGCACAGAGGGCTGGGGTGAGCAGTTCTTC. This sequence encodes CASTEGWGEQFF.

This clonotype was counted between two and nine times. The chain uses TRBV24-1 and TRBJ2-5; 9 positions agree with TRBD1. The V gene's germline CDR1 is KGHDR and CDR2 SFDVKD. The CDR3 runs 15 residues. The J segment lost 2 bases and the V segment lost 6 bases, leaving 6 bases of the junction unmatched. CDR3: CATSSGQGNQETQYF. The CDR3, as DNA: TGTGCCACCAGTTCAGGACAGGGGAATCAAGAGACCCAGTACTTC.

This chain joins TRBV18 and TRBJ2-3; 14 nucleotides match TRBD2. CDR1 is KGHSH and CDR2 is LQKENI in the germline V gene. Trimming cost V 3 bases and J 1 base; bases outside gene matches: 12. This CDR3 spans 20 amino acids. For the CDR3, the DNA is TGTGCCAGCTCACCCGGGTTGGGACTAGCGGGAGCTGGTGGCACAGATACGCAGTATTTT. It translates to CASSPGLGLAGAGGTDTQYF.

This rearrangement joins TRBV30 to TRBJ2-5; D not resolved. The CDR3 is 12 amino acids. Per germline, CDR1 GTSNPN and CDR2 SVGIG (reference sequence). Trimming left V 4 bases short and J 7 bases short, with 13 bases between. The CDR3 DNA reads as TGTGCCTGGACCGGCTCCGGAAGGACCCAGTACTTC. Its translation is CAWTGSGRTQYF.

This clonotype was seen at least ten times. The chain employs TRBV5-1 and TRBJ2-2; the match to TRBD1 covers 9 bases. CDR3 length: 15 residues. V lost 4 bases and J lost 4; bases outside the gene matches: 5. Germline V lookup: CDR1 SGHRS, CDR2 YFSETQ. In nucleotides, the CDR3 is TGCGCCAGCAGCACCCGGGACAGGGTCACCGGGGAGCTGTTTTTT. It yields the protein CASSTRDRVTGELFF. Drawing the rest from reference TRBV5-1 and TRBJ2-2, the complete variable domain is KAGVTQTPRYLIKTRGQQVTLSCSPISGHRSVSWYQQTPGQGLQFLFEYFSETQRNKGNFPGRFSGRQFSNSRSEMNVSTLELGDSALYLCASSTRDRVTGELFFGEGSRLTVL.

The table lists this clonotype with a few counts. The V and J genes are TRBV4-3 and TRBJ1-4, with 7 bases lining up with TRBD1. CDR3 length equals 16 residues. Germline CDR1 LGHNA, CDR2 YSLEER. Trimming cost V 0 bases and J 2 bases; bases outside gene matches: 3. This CDR3 is CASSQDDRATNEKLFF. CDR3 nucleotides: TGCGCCAGCAGCCAAGATGACAGGGCGACTAATGAAAAACTGTTTTTT.

J is TRBJ2-1 and V is TRBV24-1; 8 bases fit TRBD2. CDR3 length: 11 residues. Germline V lookup: CDR1 KGHDR, CDR2 SFDVKD. The CDR3 bases are TGTTCCAGCGGGAGTCCGGATGAGCAGTTCTTC. Its protein product is CSSGSPDEQFF.

As regards this clonotype: Germline is not matched at one junction end, which may reflect a read error. This chain links TRBV20-1 with TRBJ2-1, with 14 positions matching TRBD2. Germline-derived CDR1 and CDR2 are DFQATT and SNEGSKA (reference sequence). This CDR3 region has 14 residues. The CDR3 spells CSAGTSGSGDEQLF. The CDR3 DNA sequence: TGCAGTGCGGGGACTAGCGGGAGTGGAGATGAGCAGCTCTTC.

Many counts were recorded for this clonotype. The gene calls are TRBV5-1 and TRBJ2-7, with a tentative D call TRBD2 (5 bases). CDR1 and CDR2 (germline): SGHRS, YFSETQ. This CDR3 comprises 14 residues. The V and J ends lost 1 base and 7 bases respectively, with 15 bases between them. The CDR3: CASSLYRAAGEQYF. CDR3 sequence (DNA): TGCGCCAGCAGCTTGTACAGAGCGGCTGGGGAGCAGTACTTC.

The rearrangement joins TRBV28 to TRBJ2-4; no reliable D call. The CDR3 contains 14 residues. Trimming shortened V by 8 bases and J by 0 bases, and 11 bases separated the two germline ends. The V gene's germline CDR1 is MDHEN and CDR2 SYDVKM. CDR3 nucleotide sequence: TGTGCCAGCGGCGGAGATGCAGCCAAAAACATTCAGTACTTC. Encoded protein: CASGGDAAKNIQYF.

This clonotype was counted between two and nine times. The chain carries TRBV7-2 and TRBJ2-5; a weak D match, TRBD2 (5 bases). Trimming took off 5 bases at V and 4 bases at J, with 17 bases between the two ends. CDR1 SGHTA and CDR2 FQGNSA come from the germline V gene. The CDR3 is 15 residues long. The CDR3, as DNA: TGTGCCAGCAGCCTCACTAGTCTAACTGGAGAGACCCAGTACTTC. Encoded protein: CASSLTSLTGETQYF.

There are a few counts of this clonotype. This chain connects TRBV4-2 to TRBJ1-2, with unresolved D. From germline, CDR1 is LGHNA and CDR2 YNFKEQ. The CDR3 is made up of 13 amino acids. V was pared by 1 base and J by 6 bases, with 9 bases between. CDR3 bases: TGTGCCAGCAGCCAAGTGAGGGCAGATGGCTACACCTTC. Its translation: CASSQVRADGYTF.

The chain recombines TRBV4-3 with TRBJ2-7; D is unresolved. Trimming took 0 bases from V and 3 from J, leaving 9 bases between them. Germline V gene data show CDR1 as LGHNA and CDR2 as YSLEER. The CDR3 covers 14 residues. This CDR3 reads CASSQDLVNYEQYF. In DNA form, the CDR3 reads TGCGCCAGCAGCCAAGATCTAGTGAACTACGAGCAGTACTTC.

The chain recombines TRBV18 with TRBJ2-2, with D unclear. Germline-derived CDR1 and CDR2 are KGHSH and LQKENI. The CDR3 has 15 residues. V was clipped by 0 bases and J by 3 bases, with 8 bases between them. CDR3 coding DNA: TGTGCCAGCTCACCACCAGCTAGACACACCGGGGAGCTGTTTTTT. The encoded protein is CASSPPARHTGELFF. Full variable domain (outside the CDR3, taken from reference TRBV18 and TRBJ2-2): NAGVMQNPRHLVRRRGQEARLRCSPMKGHSHVYWYRQLPEEGLKFMVYLQKENIIDESGMPKERFSAEFPKEGPSILRIQQVVRGDSAAYFCASSPPARHTGELFFGEGSRLTVL.

The chain joins TRBV20-1 to TRBJ2-2; the match to TRBD2 covers 9 bases. This CDR3 contains 17 residues. V shed 6 bases and J 0 bases; nucleotides not matched to a gene: 11. Germline CDR1 reads DFQATT; CDR2 reads SNEGSKA (reference sequence). CDR3 nucleotide sequence: TGCAGTGCCACCATGCTAGCGGGAAACGCGAACACCGGGGAGCTGTTTTTT. Its protein product is CSATMLAGNANTGELFF.

In DNA, the CDR3 is TGTGCCATCAGTGACGACACCTACAATGAGCAGTTCTTC. Encoded protein: CAISDDTYNEQFF. The rearrangement links TRBV10-3 to TRBJ2-1; D not resolved. CDR1 ENHRY and CDR2 SYGVKD come from the germline V gene. The CDR3 totals 13 residues. V lost 3 bases and J lost 2, with 5 bases in between.

This clonotype has just a few counts. The rearrangement joins TRBV3-1 to TRBJ1-4; 10 nucleotides match TRBD1. The J segment lost 8 bases and the V segment lost 2 bases, leaving 8 bases of the junction unmatched. Germline CDR1 and CDR2: LGHDT and YNNKEL (reference sequence). The CDR3 loop spans 16 amino acids. The CDR3 DNA sequence: TGTGCCAGCAGCCAACCACCGGGACAGGGGTTGGAAAAACTGTTTTTT. Amino acids: CASSQPPGQGLEKLFF.

This clonotype was observed many times. CDR3 loop: CSARDDGGTYNEQFF. As DNA, the CDR3 is TGCAGTGCTAGAGACGACGGCGGGACCTACAATGAGCAGTTCTTC. The chain is built from TRBV20-1 and TRBJ2-1; D might be TRBD2 (6 bases). V was trimmed by 0 bases and J by 2 bases, leaving 11 bases between them. The CDR3 length is 15 residues. Germline assignment: CDR1 DFQATT and CDR2 SNEGSKA (reference sequence).

This clonotype was picked up a small number of times. The chain is built from TRBV7-2 and TRBJ2-3; TRBD1 aligns across 8 bases. The CDR3 runs 16 residues. Per germline, CDR1 SGHTA and CDR2 FQGNSA. V trimming: 2 bases; J trimming: 2 bases; junction bases outside the gene matches: 6. CDR3 sequence: CASSLTTGAPTDTQYF. The DNA for the CDR3 is TGTGCCAGCAGCTTAACGACAGGGGCACCCACAGATACGCAGTATTTT.

This clonotype was picked up a small number of times. The rearrangement uses TRBV5-1 and TRBJ2-3, with 12 bases fitting TRBD2. Germline V lookup: CDR1 SGHRS, CDR2 YFSETQ. The CDR3 length is 17 residues. V was pared by 1 base and J by 4 bases, with 7 bases of the junction left unmatched. In DNA form, the CDR3 reads TGCGCCAGCAGCTTGCTTCTAGCGGGAGGGTCCGCAGATACGCAGTATTTT. Its translation: CASSLLLAGGSADTQYF.

V usage is TRBV14 and J usage is TRBJ2-1; 7 bases are a match to TRBD1. J was trimmed by 5 bases and V by 1 base; bases with no gene match: 11. The CDR3 has 17 residues. Germline loops: CDR1 SGHDN, CDR2 FVKESK. CDR3 sequence: CASSQVGGPGPHNEQFF. CDR3 sequence (DNA): TGTGCCAGCAGCCAAGTAGGGGGCCCAGGTCCTCACAATGAGCAGTTCTTC.

The genes are TRBV6-1 and TRBJ2-3, with 11 nucleotides matching TRBD2. V lost 3 bases and J lost 5; bases outside the gene matches: 10. Germline CDR1 is MNHNS and CDR2 is SASEGT. The CDR3 contains 17 residues. This CDR3 is CASSEVTSGTRIDTQYF. The CDR3, as DNA: TGTGCCAGCAGTGAGGTGACTAGCGGGACAAGGATAGATACGCAGTATTTT.